This is a list of T cell receptor beta chains from one sample in a study of blood T cell repertoires in COVID-19. This table comes from immunoSEQ multiplex PCR, and its TCRdb copy is limited to in-frame clones, with some not included. The sample has 160,000 or so clones, 82% seen once. The sequencing input was peripheral blood. These receptors all stem from an older woman with acute or convalescent COVID-19. CDR3s include the opening cysteine and the closing phenylalanine or tryptophan. The D gene is left open where the match is weak. Size is omitted from some rows. Given values are once, few, many or a class for expanded clones.

d_call: .; clone_size: .; j_call: TRBJ1-5; v_call: TRBV3-1/TRBV3-2; cdr3_aa: CASSQDLRNHSNQPQHF; cdr3_nt: TGTGCCAGCAGCCAAGATCTAAGAAATCATAGCAATCAGCCCCAGCATTTT
d_call: .; clone_size: .; j_call: TRBJ1-1; v_call: TRBV30; cdr3_aa: CAWSGTRKATEAFF; cdr3_nt: TGTGCCTGGAGTGGGACACGGAAGGCTACTGAAGCTTTCTTT
d_call: TRBD1; clone_size: .; j_call: TRBJ1-2; v_call: TRBV18; cdr3_aa: CASSPIPGQGGYGYTF; cdr3_nt: TGTGCCAGCTCACCAATTCCGGGACAGGGTGGCTATGGCTACACCTTC
d_call: .; clone_size: .; j_call: TRBJ1-4; v_call: TRBV5-1; cdr3_aa: CASSLNREGTNEKLFF; cdr3_nt: TGCGCCAGCAGCTTGAACAGGGAGGGAACTAATGAAAAACTGTTTTTT
d_call: TRBD1; clone_size: .; j_call: TRBJ1-1; v_call: TRBV5-1; cdr3_aa: CASSLGRGTGDTEAFF; cdr3_nt: TGCGCCAGCAGCTTGGGAAGGGGGACAGGGGACACTGAAGCTTTCTTT
d_call: TRBD1; clone_size: .; j_call: TRBJ1-5; v_call: TRBV27; cdr3_aa: CASSMGTETYQPQHF; cdr3_nt: TGTGCCAGCAGTATGGGGACAGAGACATATCAGCCCCAGCATTTT
d_call: TRBD2; clone_size: .; j_call: TRBJ2-3; v_call: TRBV5-1; cdr3_aa: CASSRPTIQRGGPADTQYF; cdr3_nt: TGCGCCAGCAGCCGCCCCACGATTCAGCGGGGGGGCCCCGCAGATACGCAGTATTTT
d_call: TRBD1; clone_size: .; j_call: TRBJ2-3; v_call: TRBV19; cdr3_aa: CASSTGTGADTQYF; cdr3_nt: TGTGCCAGTAGCACCGGGACAGGGGCAGATACGCAGTATTTT
d_call: .; clone_size: few; j_call: TRBJ1-4; v_call: TRBV29-1; cdr3_aa: CSASEGDEKLFF; cdr3_nt: TGCAGCGCCTCCGAGGGGGATGAAAAACTGTTTTTT
d_call: .; clone_size: .; j_call: TRBJ2-7; v_call: TRBV6-6; cdr3_aa: CASSYKVGERGNEQYF; cdr3_nt: TGTGCCAGCAGTTACAAGGTCGGGGAAAGAGGGAACGAGCAGTACTTC
d_call: .; clone_size: .; j_call: TRBJ1-2; v_call: TRBV28; cdr3_aa: CASSGRDYGYTF; cdr3_nt: TGTGCCAGCAGTGGCAGGGACTATGGCTACACCTTC
d_call: .; clone_size: .; j_call: TRBJ2-5; v_call: TRBV2; cdr3_aa: CASSERRRRQETQYF; cdr3_nt: TGTGCCAGCAGTGAACGCAGGCGTCGCCAAGAGACCCAGTACTTC
d_call: .; clone_size: .; j_call: TRBJ2-4; v_call: TRBV19; cdr3_aa: CASSLTPRDIQYF; cdr3_nt: TGTGCCAGTAGTTTGACCCCTCGGGACATTCAGTACTTC
d_call: .; clone_size: few; j_call: TRBJ1-4; v_call: TRBV14; cdr3_aa: CASINHHETGRRVEKLFF; cdr3_nt: TGTGCCAGCATCAACCATCATGAAACAGGGAGAAGAGTTGAAAAACTGTTTTTT
d_call: .; clone_size: .; j_call: TRBJ1-2; v_call: TRBV24-1; cdr3_aa: CATSGLGPNYGYTF; cdr3_nt: TGTGCCACCAGTGGTCTGGGGCCTAACTATGGCTACACCTTC
d_call: .; clone_size: .; j_call: TRBJ1-6; v_call: TRBV24-1; cdr3_aa: CDARASYNSPLHF; cdr3_nt: TGCGACGCCAGGGCGTCCTATAATTCACCCCTCCACTTT
d_call: .; clone_size: once; j_call: TRBJ2-1; v_call: TRBV7-9; cdr3_aa: CASSLERGYSYNEQFF; cdr3_nt: TGTGCCAGCAGCTTAGAAAGGGGTTACTCCTACAATGAGCAGTTCTTC
d_call: TRBD2; clone_size: .; j_call: TRBJ2-1; v_call: TRBV7-2; cdr3_aa: CASSPPWGRGASNEQFF; cdr3_nt: TGTGCCAGCAGCCCACCGTGGGGGCGGGGGGCCTCCAATGAGCAGTTCTTC
d_call: .; clone_size: .; j_call: TRBJ2-5; v_call: TRBV7-9; cdr3_aa: CASSLGRGRRETQYF; cdr3_nt: TGTGCCAGCAGCCTAGGGAGAGGGAGGAGAGAGACCCAGTACTTC
d_call: .; clone_size: .; j_call: TRBJ1-2; v_call: TRBV6-5; cdr3_aa: CASTADRNYGYTF; cdr3_nt: TGTGCCAGCACCGCCGACAGAAACTATGGCTACACCTTC
d_call: .; clone_size: .; j_call: TRBJ2-3; v_call: TRBV21-1; cdr3_aa: CASSKGCRATDTQYF; cdr3_nt: TGTGCCAGCAGCAAAGGTTGCAGGGCCACAGATACGCAGTATTTT
d_call: TRBD2; clone_size: .; j_call: TRBJ2-1; v_call: TRBV11-3; cdr3_aa: CASSSREGQGNEQFF; cdr3_nt: TGTGCCAGCAGTTCACGGGAGGGCCAAGGCAATGAGCAGTTCTTC
d_call: TRBD1; clone_size: .; j_call: TRBJ1-1; v_call: TRBV10-3; cdr3_aa: CAISEDREATEAFF; cdr3_nt: TGTGCCATCAGTGAGGACAGGGAGGCCACTGAAGCTTTCTTT
d_call: .; clone_size: .; j_call: TRBJ1-2; v_call: TRBV6-5; cdr3_aa: CASSDPQPYGYTF; cdr3_nt: TGTGCCAGCAGCGACCCACAGCCATATGGCTACACCTTC